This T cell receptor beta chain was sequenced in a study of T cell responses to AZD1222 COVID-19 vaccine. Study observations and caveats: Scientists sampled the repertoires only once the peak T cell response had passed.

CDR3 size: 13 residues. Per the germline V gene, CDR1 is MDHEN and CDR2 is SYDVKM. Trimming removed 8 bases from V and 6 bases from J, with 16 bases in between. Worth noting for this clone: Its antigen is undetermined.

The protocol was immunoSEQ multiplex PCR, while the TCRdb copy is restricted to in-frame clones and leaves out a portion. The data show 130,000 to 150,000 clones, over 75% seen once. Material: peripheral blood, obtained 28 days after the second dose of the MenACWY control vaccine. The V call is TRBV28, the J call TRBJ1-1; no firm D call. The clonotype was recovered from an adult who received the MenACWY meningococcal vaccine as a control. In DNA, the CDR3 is TGTGCCAGCGGTATTAGGATTCCCCCTGAAGCTTTCTTT. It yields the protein CASGIRIPPEAFF. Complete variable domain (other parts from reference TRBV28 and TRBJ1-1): DVKVTQSSRYLVKRTGEKVFLECVQDMDHENMFWYRQDPGLGLRLIYFSYDVKMKEKGDIPEGYSVSREKKERFSLILESASTNQTSMYLCASGIRIPPEAFFGQGTRLTVV.